Listed here is a single T cell receptor (beta chain). These data are taken from a study of blood T cell repertoires in COVID-19. Study at large: The United States, Italy and Spain were the sources of the acute and convalescent COVID-19 samples. PBMCs, B-cell-depleted T cells, or T cells were the source of the cDNA or gDNA that made up the material.

Sequencing used immunoSEQ multiplex PCR; TCRdb keeps in-frame clones, though not all of them. The table includes roughly 160,000 clones, approximately 90% detected once. The TCR sequence derives from a young man with acute or convalescent COVID-19. Sequencing was done on a sample of peripheral blood.

The chain's CDR3 is CASSHHRETNEKLFF. The CDR3 nucleotides are TGCGCCAGCAGTCACCACCGGGAGACTAATGAAAAACTGTTTTTT. The rearrangement links TRBV23-1 to TRBJ1-4; no clear D gene. TRBV23-1 is noted as an ORF with a role that remains uncertain. The germline V and J ends were trimmed by 3 bases and 2 bases, with 10 bases remaining between them. The CDR3 length is 15 residues.